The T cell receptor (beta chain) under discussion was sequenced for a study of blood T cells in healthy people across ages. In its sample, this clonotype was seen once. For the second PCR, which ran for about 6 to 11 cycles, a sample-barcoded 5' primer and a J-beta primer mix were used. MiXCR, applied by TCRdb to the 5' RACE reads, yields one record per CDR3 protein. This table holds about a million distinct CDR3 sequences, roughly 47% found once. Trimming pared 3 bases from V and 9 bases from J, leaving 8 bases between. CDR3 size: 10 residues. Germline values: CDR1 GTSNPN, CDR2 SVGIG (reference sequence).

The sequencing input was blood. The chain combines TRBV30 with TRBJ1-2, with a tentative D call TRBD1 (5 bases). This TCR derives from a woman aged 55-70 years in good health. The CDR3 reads CAWRTASYTF. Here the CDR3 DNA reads TGTGCCTGGAGGACAGCTAGCTACACCTTC.